One sample yielded the 32 T cell receptor beta chains listed below, sequenced in a study of vaccination effects on CD4 cells after COVID-19. Cells that had been cultured for 10 days were the source of isolated CD4+ T cells. Their antigens are not known. Data came from immunoSEQ multiplex PCR; TCRdb stores just in-frame clones and leaves some out. The sample consists of roughly 64,000 clones, under 80% of them appearing once. The input for sequencing was CD4+ T cells from PBMCs cultured without peptide, taken before COVID-19 vaccination. The receptor source for this set is a human donor who had a prior SARS-CoV-2 infection.

This clone came up a few times. This chain links TRBV30 with TRBJ1-4; 7 bases align to TRBD1. After removal of 0 bases from V and 6 bases from J, the junction contained 7 bases not matched to a gene. CDR1 and CDR2 (germline): GTSNPN, SVGIG (reference sequence). The CDR3 runs to 15 residues. Here the CDR3 DNA reads TGTGCCTGGAGTGTACAACACAGGGGAGATGAAAAACTGTTTTTT. This translates into CAWSVQHRGDEKLFF.

The chain's CDR3 is CASSHRPDRFNNEQFF. The CDR3 DNA sequence: TGCGCCAGCAGCCATCGCCCCGACAGGTTCAACAATGAGCAGTTCTTC. The chain carries TRBV4-3 and TRBJ2-1, with D maybe TRBD1 (6 bases). V dropped 3 bases and J dropped 5 bases, with 17 bases sitting between them. Germline-derived CDR1 and CDR2 are LGHNA and YSLEER. There are 16 residues in the CDR3.

This clone was recorded a few times. This chain connects TRBV6-5 to TRBJ1-1, with D possibly TRBD1 on 6 matching bases. Trimming stripped 8 bases from V and 4 bases from J, with 20 bases between. The CDR3 consists of 15 residues. Per germline, CDR1 MNHEY and CDR2 SVGAGI. In DNA form, the CDR3 reads TGTGCCAGCTCCCGGAGGAACAGGGTTGGCACTGAAGCTTTCTTT. Its translation: CASSRRNRVGTEAFF.

CDR3 sequence: CASSSDYRGHYGYTF. The CDR3 DNA is TGTGCCAGCAGCTCCGATTACAGGGGGCACTATGGCTACACCTTC. The chain links TRBV7-2 to TRBJ1-2; 9 nucleotides agree with TRBD1. Germline V gene sequence: CDR1 SGHTA, CDR2 FQGNSA. There are 15 residues in the CDR3. Unmatched junction bases numbered 6, after V lost 4 bases and J lost 3 bases.

CDR3: CASSLIRNNEQFF. The CDR3 region has the DNA TGTGCCAGCAGTTTGATCCGAAACAATGAGCAGTTCTTC. The V and J genes are TRBV12-3 or TRBV12-4 and TRBJ2-1; no clear D gene. This CDR3 region has 13 residues. Trimming took off 3 bases at V and 5 bases at J, with 8 bases between the two ends.

The chain employs TRBV10-3 and TRBJ2-7; 8 bases line up with TRBD2. The CDR3 runs 16 residues. V lost 3 bases and J lost 0; bases outside the gene matches: 7. Per the germline V gene, CDR1 is ENHRY and CDR2 is SYGVKD. The CDR3: CAISDLAGPNSYEQYF. In DNA form, the CDR3 reads TGTGCCATCAGTGACCTAGCGGGCCCGAACTCCTACGAGCAGTACTTC.

This sequence joins TRBV5-1 and TRBJ1-1; weak D call: TRBD1 (5 bases). V shed 1 base and J shed 2 bases, with 9 bases lying between them. The CDR3 has 14 amino acids. CDR1 and CDR2 from the germline V gene are SGHRS and YFSETQ. CDR3 DNA sequence: TGCGCCAGCAGCTTGTTTACAGGTAACACTGAAGCTTTCTTT. This encodes CASSLFTGNTEAFF. Complete variable domain (other parts from reference TRBV5-1 and TRBJ1-1): KAGVTQTPRYLIKTRGQQVTLSCSPISGHRSVSWYQQTPGQGLQFLFEYFSETQRNKGNFPGRFSGRQFSNSRSEMNVSTLELGDSALYLCASSLFTGNTEAFFGQGTRLTVV.

The chain joins TRBV5-1 to TRBJ2-2; D is possibly TRBD1 (6 bases). The CDR3 spans 15 residues. CDR1 and CDR2 from the germline V gene are SGHRS and YFSETQ. The germline V and J ends were trimmed by 1 base and 3 bases, with 10 bases remaining between them. Here the CDR3 reads CASSLIQGDTGELFF. The CDR3 nucleotides are TGCGCCAGCAGCTTGATACAGGGTGACACCGGGGAGCTGTTTTTT.

This chain links TRBV29-1 with TRBJ2-5; D not resolved. V dropped 6 bases and J dropped 10 bases, with 18 bases sitting between them. Germline assignment: CDR1 SQVTM and CDR2 ANQGSEA. The CDR3 is made up of 12 amino acids. This CDR3 reads CSVMTLLRGQYF. CDR3 coding DNA: TGCAGCGTAATGACCCTGCTCAGAGGCCAGTACTTC.

The rearrangement joins TRBV11-3 to TRBJ1-1; D is unresolved. CDR1 and CDR2 (germline): SGHNT, YENEEA. V lost 4 bases, J lost 4 bases, and 10 bases lay in between. The CDR3 spans 13 residues. In DNA, the CDR3 is TGTGCCAGCAGCTCTGACGGGCGCACTGAAGCTTTCTTT. Its translation: CASSSDGRTEAFF.

The chain couples TRBV30 to TRBJ2-1; 8 bases are a match to TRBD1. CDR1 and CDR2 from the germline V gene are GTSNPN and SVGIG (reference sequence). The V segment lost 2 bases and the J segment 2 bases; nucleotides outside the gene matches: 8. The CDR3 contains 16 residues. CDR3 sequence: CAWSSKTGVAYNEQFF. In nucleotides, the CDR3 is TGTGCCTGGAGTTCAAAGACAGGGGTGGCCTACAATGAGCAGTTCTTC. Filled out from reference TRBV30 and TRBJ2-1, the complete variable domain reads SQTIHQWPATLVQPVGSPLSLECTVEGTSNPNLYWYRQAAGRGLQLLFYSVGIGQISSEVPQNLSASRPQDRQFILSSKKLLLSDSGFYLCAWSSKTGVAYNEQFFGPGTRLTVL.

The CDR3, as DNA: TGTGCCACCAGCCCCGGTTGGGGCGGAGGCTACACCTTC. Encoded protein: CATSPGWGGGYTF. This chain uses TRBV24-1 with TRBJ1-2, with D possibly matching TRBD1 (5 bases). Germline V gene lookup returns CDR1 KGHDR and CDR2 SFDVKD. Deletions cut 7 bases from V and 8 bases from J, with 16 bases between. The CDR3 has 13 amino acids.

This clone was picked up one time. This chain connects TRBV5-1 to TRBJ1-4; D is uncertain. The length of the CDR3 is 14 residues. CDR1 is SGHRS and CDR2 is YFSETQ in the germline V gene. Trimming removed 4 bases at V and 4 bases at J, with 11 bases between. The CDR3 DNA is TGCGCCAGCAGCCCCGGGGTTAATAATGAAAAACTGTTTTTT. Its protein is CASSPGVNNEKLFF.

J is TRBJ2-7 and V is TRBV5-4; 10 positions match TRBD2. The CDR3 contains 16 residues. CDR1 and CDR2 (germline): SGHNT, YYREEE (reference sequence). Germline trimming cut 1 base from V and 3 bases from J; bases unmatched to any gene: 7. CDR3 bases: TGTGCCAGCAGCTTGCGTCCACTAGCGGGGAACTACGAGCAGTACTTC. Translated, it gives CASSLRPLAGNYEQYF. The full variable domain, in which reference TRBV5-4 and TRBJ2-7 provide the parts outside the CDR3, is ETGVTQSPTHLIKTRGQQVTLRCSSQSGHNTVSWYQQALGQGPQFIFQYYREEENGRGNFPPRFSGLQFPNYSSELNVNALELDDSALYLCASSLRPLAGNYEQYFGPGTRLTVT.

The chain uses TRBV18 and TRBJ2-2; D unclear. Germline assignment: CDR1 KGHSH and CDR2 LQKENI. CDR3 length equals 16 residues. Trimming shortened V by 0 bases and J by 1 base, and 9 bases separated the two germline ends. CDR3 coding DNA: TGTGCCAGCTCACCACCGTCCGCGCTGAACACCGGGGAGCTGTTTTTT. Protein: CASSPPSALNTGELFF.

J is TRBJ1-1 and V is TRBV5-4, with 7 positions matching TRBD1. CDR3 length: 15 residues. Germline V CDR1 and CDR2: SGHNT, YYREEE (reference sequence). Losses at the gene ends were 0 bases for V and 5 bases for J; bases not matched to a gene: 7. The CDR3 sequence is CASSLAPGGGTEAFF. CDR3 coding DNA: TGTGCCAGCAGCTTGGCACCAGGGGGAGGGACTGAAGCTTTCTTT.

The V call is TRBV4-1, the J call TRBJ2-2; 9 nucleotides agree with TRBD1. Germline V gene data show CDR1 as MGHRA and CDR2 as YSYEKL. Trimming cost V 6 bases and J 4 bases; bases outside gene matches: 3. The CDR3 spans 14 residues. CDR3 residues: CASRQGAGTGELFF. The CDR3 DNA reads as TGCGCCAGCAGACAGGGGGCGGGCACCGGGGAGCTGTTTTTT.

The chain carries TRBV28 and TRBJ1-2; tentatively, D is TRBD1 (6 bases). The CDR3 is 14 amino acids. V lost 3 bases, J lost 6 bases, and 14 bases lay in between. Per germline, CDR1 MDHEN and CDR2 SYDVKM. CDR3 protein: CASSFGGESDGYTF. CDR3 bases: TGTGCCAGCAGTTTCGGGGGCGAGTCGGATGGCTACACCTTC.

This chain joins TRBV9 and TRBJ2-7; 8 bases fit TRBD2. With V trimmed by 0 bases and J by 5 bases, 10 bases remained unmatched. CDR3 size: 16 residues. Per the germline V gene, CDR1 is SGDLS and CDR2 is YYNGEE. The CDR3 loop is CASSVAPAGGPNEQYF. Here the CDR3 DNA reads TGTGCCAGCAGCGTAGCCCCTGCGGGGGGTCCTAACGAGCAGTACTTC.

This chain joins TRBV4-2 and TRBJ1-1; the match to TRBD1 covers 9 bases. This CDR3 has 14 amino acids. CDR1 is LGHNA, CDR2 YNFKEQ, per germline. Trimming removed 4 bases from V and 4 bases from J; junction bases left unmatched: 4. This CDR3 is CASSLRQGVTEAFF. Here the CDR3 DNA reads TGTGCCAGCAGCCTTCGACAGGGGGTCACTGAAGCTTTCTTT.

The V call is TRBV5-1, the J call TRBJ1-1; D is uncertain. The CDR3 has 14 amino acids. Germline V gene sequence: CDR1 SGHRS, CDR2 YFSETQ. V was pared by 4 bases and J by 1 base, with 11 bases between. CDR3: CASSVDPPNTEAFF. The CDR3 DNA reads TGCGCCAGCAGCGTGGACCCACCGAACACTGAAGCTTTCTTT.

The rearrangement joins TRBV27 to TRBJ1-5; 8 nucleotides agree with TRBD1. The germline V gene encodes CDR1 MNHEY and CDR2 SMNVEV (reference sequence). V shed 4 bases and J 6 bases; nucleotides not matched to a gene: 11. The CDR3 covers 16 residues. The CDR3 coding sequence is TGTGCCAGCAGTTCCAGGGGGCGCGAGGGTTTTCAGCCCCAGCATTTT. It is translated as CASSSRGREGFQPQHF.

The chain couples TRBV5-5 to TRBJ2-3; the D gene is possibly TRBD2 (5 bases). Germline CDR1 reads SGHKS; CDR2 reads YYEKEE (reference sequence). The CDR3 runs to 14 residues. Between the trimmed V and J ends, which lost 0 bases and 2 bases, there was a span of 7 bases. The CDR3 sequence is CASSLGTYTDTQYF. The CDR3, as DNA: TGTGCCAGCAGCTTGGGGACTTACACAGATACGCAGTATTTT.

To note about this clone: The junction shows a germline mismatch at one end, possibly a read error. The chain is built from TRBV4-2 and TRBJ1-1, with no clear D. Germline assignment: CDR1 LGHNA and CDR2 YNFKEQ. The CDR3 sequence is 16 residues long. CDR3 bases: TGTGCCAGCAGCCAAGAAGGAGAGGTACCGAACCCTGAAGCTTTCTTT. Its protein is CASSQEGEVPNPEAFF.

The chain carries TRBV6-6 and TRBJ1-1, with 10 positions matching TRBD1. The CDR3 has 14 residues. The trim removed 7 bases at V and 5 bases at J, leaving 7 bases unmatched. In germline, CDR1 is MNHNY, CDR2 SVGAGI (reference sequence). CDR3 sequence (DNA): TGTGCCAGCACCAGACAGGGGGCTGAGACTGAAGCTTTCTTT. This gives the protein CASTRQGAETEAFF.

V usage is TRBV7-9 and J usage is TRBJ2-1; TRBD2 matches at 10 bases. J lost 0 bases, V lost 8 bases, and 4 bases had no gene match. The CDR3 runs 15 residues. Looked up from germline, CDR1 is SEHNR and CDR2 is FQNEAQ (reference sequence). The CDR3 reads CASSRLAGSYNEQFF. In DNA form, the CDR3 reads TGTGCCAGCTCGAGACTAGCGGGCTCCTACAATGAGCAGTTCTTC.

The chain carries TRBV10-3 and TRBJ2-5; the match to TRBD1 covers 9 bases. Germline V gene data show CDR1 as ENHRY and CDR2 as SYGVKD. This CDR3 has 15 residues. The J segment lost 5 bases and the V segment lost 3 bases, leaving 7 bases of the junction unmatched. DNA of the CDR3: TGTGCCATCAGTGACCTACAGGGGGCCGGTGAGACCCAGTACTTC. This encodes CAISDLQGAGETQYF.

The rearrangement joins TRBV5-6 to TRBJ2-7, with 7 positions matching TRBD2. The CDR3 consists of 14 residues. Germline CDR1 and CDR2: SGHDT and YYEEEE. Trimming at V came to 4 bases and at J to 3 bases, leaving 7 bases not matched to a gene. CDR3 sequence reads: CASSTGLNLYEQYF. DNA of the CDR3: TGTGCCAGCAGCACGGGACTAAACCTCTACGAGCAGTACTTC.

The chain uses TRBV28 and TRBJ1-5; 10 positions agree with TRBD1. The J segment lost 6 bases and the V segment lost 7 bases, leaving 9 bases of the junction unmatched. This CDR3 contains 15 residues. The germline V gene has CDR1 MDHEN and CDR2 SYDVKM. Here the CDR3 DNA reads TGTGCCAGCACCCTATTCCGACAGGGGGCTCAGCCCCAGCATTTT. It is translated as CASTLFRQGAQPQHF.

This clone occurred a few times. This sequence joins TRBV5-1 and TRBJ1-5; no clear D. The CDR3 runs 14 residues. Trimming pared 3 bases from V and 6 bases from J, leaving 13 bases between. Germline CDR1 is SGHRS and CDR2 is YFSETQ. CDR3 protein: CASSSTIGSQPQHF. CDR3 in DNA: TGCGCCAGCAGCTCCACGATCGGTTCTCAGCCCCAGCATTTT.

The chain uses TRBV9 and TRBJ2-3; D uncertain. Trimming took 8 bases from V and 1 from J, leaving 14 bases between them. This CDR3 contains 14 residues. From germline, CDR1 is SGDLS and CDR2 YYNGEE. The CDR3 bases are TGTGCCAGTAACCCGTCCGCCCGCACAGATACGCAGTATTTT. Protein product: CASNPSARTDTQYF.

There are a few counts of this clone. V usage is TRBV19 and J usage is TRBJ1-5, with D unclear. Germline CDR1 reads LNHDA; CDR2 reads SQIVND (reference sequence). The CDR3 spans 13 residues. The V end lost 6 bases, the J end lost 2 bases, and 8 bases lay between the germline ends. The CDR3 region is CASRAQRNQPQHF. CDR3 bases: TGTGCCAGTAGAGCGCAGCGCAATCAGCCCCAGCATTTT.